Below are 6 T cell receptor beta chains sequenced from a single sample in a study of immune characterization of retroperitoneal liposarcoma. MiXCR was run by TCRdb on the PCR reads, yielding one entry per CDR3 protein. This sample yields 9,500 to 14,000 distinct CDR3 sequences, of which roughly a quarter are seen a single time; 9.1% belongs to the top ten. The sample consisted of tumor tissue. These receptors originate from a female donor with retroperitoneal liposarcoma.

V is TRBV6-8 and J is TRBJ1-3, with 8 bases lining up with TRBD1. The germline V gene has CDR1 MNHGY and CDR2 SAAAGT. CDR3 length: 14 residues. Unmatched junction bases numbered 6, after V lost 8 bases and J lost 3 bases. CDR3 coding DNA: TGTGCCAGCTACGACAGGGGAGTTGGAAACACCATATATTTT. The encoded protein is CASYDRGVGNTIYF.

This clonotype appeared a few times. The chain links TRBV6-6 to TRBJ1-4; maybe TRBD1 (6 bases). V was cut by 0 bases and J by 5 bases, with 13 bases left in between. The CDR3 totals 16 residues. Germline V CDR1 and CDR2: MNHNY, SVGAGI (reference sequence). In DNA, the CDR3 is TGTGCCAGCAGTTACTCGTTCCAGGGGTTGAATGAAAAACTGTTTTTT. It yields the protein CASSYSFQGLNEKLFF.

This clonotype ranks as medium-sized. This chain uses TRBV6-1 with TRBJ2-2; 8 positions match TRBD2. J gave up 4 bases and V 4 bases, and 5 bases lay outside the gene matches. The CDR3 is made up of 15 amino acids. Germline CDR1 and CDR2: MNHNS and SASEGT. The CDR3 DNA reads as TGTGCCAGCAGTGCCCGGGGGGGCGGCACCGGGGAGCTGTTTTTT. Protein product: CASSARGGGTGELFF.

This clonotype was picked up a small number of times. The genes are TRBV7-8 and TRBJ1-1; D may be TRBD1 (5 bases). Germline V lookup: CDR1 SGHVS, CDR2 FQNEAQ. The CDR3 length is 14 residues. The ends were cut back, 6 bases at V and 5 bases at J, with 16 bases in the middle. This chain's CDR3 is CASSLQARRTEAFF. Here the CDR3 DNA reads TGTGCCAGCAGTCTACAGGCGAGGCGAACTGAAGCTTTCTTT. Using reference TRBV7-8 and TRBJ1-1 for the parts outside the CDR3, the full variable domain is GAGVSQSPRYKVAKRGQDVALRCDPISGHVSLFWYQQALGQGPEFLTYFQNEAQLDKSGLPSDRFFAERPEGSVSTLKIQRTQQEDSAVYLCASSLQARRTEAFFGQGTRLTVV.

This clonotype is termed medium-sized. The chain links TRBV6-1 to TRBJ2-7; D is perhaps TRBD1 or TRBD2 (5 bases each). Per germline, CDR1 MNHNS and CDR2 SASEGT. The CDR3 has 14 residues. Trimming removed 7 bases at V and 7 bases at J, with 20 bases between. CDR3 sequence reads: CASTLYSGRGEQYF. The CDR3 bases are TGTGCCAGCACCTTGTATTCAGGGAGAGGAGAGCAGTACTTC.

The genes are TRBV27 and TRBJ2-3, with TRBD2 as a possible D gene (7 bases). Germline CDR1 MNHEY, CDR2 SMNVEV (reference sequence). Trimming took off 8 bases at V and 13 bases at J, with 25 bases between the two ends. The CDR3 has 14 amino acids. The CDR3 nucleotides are TGTGCCAGCCTTGAAAAGGCGGGGGCCTACGAGGAGTATTTT. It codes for CASLEKAGAYEEYF.